This T cell receptor beta chain was captured in a study of a mutant IDH1 vaccine in newly diagnosed glioma. Study overall: Vaccine administration was initiated 4-6 weeks following radiotherapy alone, or with temozolomide cycles. Of treated patients, approximately 62% were men and roughly 40% women, averaging around 40 years. Most had both radiotherapy and temozolomide beforehand; others had only one. Broader study findings: It seemed that pseudoprogression was not linked to changes in the top peripheral T cell clonotypes.

About this clone: Its specificity is not known.

This table comes from immunoSEQ multiplex PCR, and its TCRdb copy is limited to in-frame clones, with some not included. There are 30,000 or so clones in the sample; about four fifths occur only once, and around 6.9% lies in the top ten. Time point: week 35, safety follow-up. All doses held 300 ug of mutant IDH1 20-mer peptide, with topical imiquimod. This CDR3 contains 16 residues. Germline V gene sequence: CDR1 LNHDA, CDR2 SQIVND (reference sequence). Trimming took 0 bases from V and 2 from J, leaving 12 bases between them. This specimen was PBMCs, taken from a glioma patient whose treatment included an IDH1 peptide vaccine. The receptor was isolated from a woman aged 18-29 years with glioma. The chain couples TRBV19 to TRBJ2-3; D is unresolved. This CDR3 is CASSIDLGLDTDTQYF. The CDR3 DNA is TGTGCCAGTAGTATAGATCTAGGCCTTGACACAGATACGCAGTATTTT. Based on the CDR3 plus reference TRBV19 and TRBJ2-3, the full variable domain is DGGITQSPKYLFRKEGQNVTLSCEQNLNHDAMYWYRQDPGQGLRLIYYSQIVNDFQKGDIAEGYSVSREKKESFPLTVTSAQKNPTAFYLCASSIDLGLDTDTQYFGPGTRLTVL.